What follows are 17 T cell receptor beta chains derived from one specimen sequenced in a study of spatial heterogeneity in lung cancer. Described time point: sample taken at primary tumor resection. Without sorting, whole RNA was sequenced from tumor, nontumor lung or frozen PBMC. TCRdb re-called the 5' RACE reads with MiXCR, one entry per CDR3 protein. The table lists about 85,000 distinct CDR3 sequences, around 21% of them singletons. The sample here was PBMCs, taken at surgery. The receptors derive from a male donor with early-stage non-small cell lung cancer.

In this sample, this clonotype turned up many times. CDR3 sequence: CASLSTNTEAFF. CDR3 coding DNA: TGTGCCAGCCTCTCCACGAACACTGAAGCTTTCTTT. The genes are TRBV6-6 and TRBJ1-1; D gene uncertain. CDR3 length: 12 residues. The germline V and J ends were trimmed by 8 bases and 1 base, with 8 bases remaining between them. CDR1 MNHNY and CDR2 SVGAGI come from the germline V gene (reference sequence).

This clonotype was counted ten times or more. V gene TRBV5-1 combines with J gene TRBJ1-1; 8 positions agree with TRBD1. CDR3 length: 13 residues. Germline CDR1 and CDR2: SGHRS and YFSETQ. V trimming: 2 bases; J trimming: 4 bases; junction bases outside the gene matches: 1. CDR3 protein: CASSLQGGTEAFF. In DNA, the CDR3 is TGCGCCAGCAGCTTACAGGGGGGCACTGAAGCTTTCTTT.

J is TRBJ1-5 and V is TRBV19, with a tentative D call TRBD1 (6 bases). The length of the CDR3 is 15 residues. V lost 5 bases and J 0 bases, leaving 11 bases between the germline ends. Germline CDR1 LNHDA, CDR2 SQIVND (reference sequence). CDR3 amino acids: CASSLGQHSNQPQHF. The CDR3, as DNA: TGTGCCAGTAGTCTGGGACAACATAGCAATCAGCCCCAGCATTTT.

This clonotype was counted at least ten times. V and J are TRBV7-2 and TRBJ2-7; 9 positions agree with TRBD1. Germline values: CDR1 SGHTA, CDR2 FQGNSA. V lost 1 base, J lost 2 bases, and 3 bases stayed unmatched. CDR3 size: 15 residues. CDR3 bases: TGTGCCAGCAGCTTAGGGACAGGGGCCACCTACGAGCAGTACTTC. Its protein product is CASSLGTGATYEQYF.

This clonotype turned up a few times. The chain recombines TRBV5-1 with TRBJ1-4, with TRBD1 as a possible D gene (6 bases). The CDR3 extends over 14 amino acids. Germline-derived CDR1 and CDR2 are SGHRS and YFSETQ. Trimming shortened V by 3 bases and J by 5 bases, and 11 bases separated the two germline ends. CDR3 amino acids: CASSSSGGNEKLFF. Here the CDR3 DNA reads TGCGCCAGCAGCTCGTCCGGGGGCAATGAAAAACTGTTTTTT.

The chain has TRBV5-1 and TRBJ1-2; D remains ambiguous. Germline CDR1 is SGHRS and CDR2 is YFSETQ. Deletions cut 4 bases from V and 2 bases from J, with 12 bases between. The CDR3 is 14 residues long. Here the CDR3 reads CASSPSTENYGYTF. CDR3 bases: TGCGCCAGCAGCCCGTCGACGGAAAACTATGGCTACACCTTC.

This clonotype was counted between two and nine times. V usage is TRBV7-2 and J usage is TRBJ2-1, with 10 bases matching TRBD2. CDR1 is SGHTA, CDR2 FQGNSA, per germline. The CDR3 contains 17 residues. Unmatched junction bases numbered 10, after V lost 3 bases and J lost 5 bases. This CDR3 is CASSFQRGGLIDNEQFF. CDR3 sequence (DNA): TGTGCCAGCAGCTTCCAGCGGGGGGGCTTAATTGACAATGAGCAGTTCTTC. The full variable domain, completed using reference TRBV7-2 and TRBJ2-1, is GAGVSQSPSNKVTEKGKDVELRCDPISGHTALYWYRQSLGQGLEFLIYFQGNSAPDKSGLPSDRFSAERTGGSVSTLTIQRTQQEDSAVYLCASSFQRGGLIDNEQFFGPGTRLTVL.

The chain uses TRBV27 and TRBJ1-1, with 8 bases identical to TRBD1. Germline CDR1 is MNHEY and CDR2 is SMNVEV (reference sequence). J lost 6 bases, V lost 4 bases, and 19 bases had no gene match. CDR3 length: 18 amino acids. The CDR3 is CASSSIHFRQGKGPEAFF. The CDR3 nucleotides read TGTGCCAGCAGTTCCATACACTTTCGACAGGGGAAGGGCCCTGAAGCTTTCTTT.

This clonotype has more than one count but fewer than ten. The rearrangement uses TRBV7-2 and TRBJ1-2; 10 bases are a match to TRBD1. Germline values: CDR1 SGHTA, CDR2 FQGNSA. V was pared by 5 bases and J by 2 bases, with 2 bases of the junction left unmatched. The CDR3 spans 14 residues. CDR3 in DNA: TGTGCCAGCAGCACGGGACAGGGGAACTATGGCTACACCTTC. The encoded protein is CASSTGQGNYGYTF.

This clonotype has only a few counts. The J gene is TRBJ1-5, the V gene TRBV7-8, with D possibly being TRBD1 (5 bases). Germline CDR1 is SGHVS and CDR2 is FQNEAQ. The germline V and J ends were trimmed by 7 bases and 2 bases, with 21 bases remaining between them. This CDR3 is built from 17 residues. Written as DNA, the CDR3 is TGTGCCAGCATCAAAGAGGCGGGGACCGGGGGCAATCAGCCCCAGCATTTT. This codes for CASIKEAGTGGNQPQHF.

The V gene is TRBV5-5, the J gene TRBJ1-4; D is uncertain. The germline gives CDR1 SGHKS, CDR2 YYEKEE (reference sequence). Trimming shortened V by 3 bases and J by 2 bases, and 14 bases separated the two germline ends. There are 16 residues in the CDR3. CDR3 loop: CASSSNRPATNEKLFF. DNA of the CDR3: TGTGCCAGCAGCTCGAATAGACCGGCCACTAATGAAAAACTGTTTTTT. Supplemented by reference TRBV5-5 and TRBJ1-4, the full variable domain reads DAGVTQSPTHLIKTRGQQVTLRCSPISGHKSVSWYQQVLGQGPQFIFQYYEKEERGRGNFPDRFSARQFPNYSSELNVNALLLGDSALYLCASSSNRPATNEKLFFGSGTQLSVL.

This clonotype was seen many times. This chain's CDR3 is CSASLRTYEQYF. The CDR3 DNA is TGCAGTGCTAGTTTAAGGACCTACGAGCAGTACTTC. The V gene is TRBV20-1, the J gene TRBJ2-7; no firm D call. In germline, CDR1 is DFQATT, CDR2 SNEGSKA (reference sequence). With 3 bases removed from V and 2 bases from J, the gap between germline ends came to 8 bases. The CDR3 runs to 12 residues.

Within the sample, this clonotype is medium-sized. The chain uses TRBV29-1 and TRBJ2-2; 11 nucleotides line up with TRBD2. The junction had 4 bases not matched to a gene; V was cut back by 6 bases and J by 4 bases. The CDR3 spans 14 residues. Germline V gene lookup returns CDR1 SQVTM and CDR2 ANQGSEA. CDR3 region: CSVLAGGVTGELFF. The CDR3 bases are TGCAGCGTCCTAGCGGGAGGTGTCACCGGGGAGCTGTTTTTT.

This chain joins TRBV7-3 and TRBJ2-2; D is possibly TRBD1 or TRBD2 (6 bases each). Germline V gene lookup returns CDR1 SGHTA and CDR2 FQGTGA. The CDR3 totals 14 residues. V was trimmed by 5 bases and J by 6 bases, leaving 13 bases between them. CDR3 sequence (DNA): TGTGCCAGCAGCCCGACGGGGGCGGCCGGGGAGCTGTTTTTT. As protein: CASSPTGAAGELFF.

The rearrangement links TRBV9 to TRBJ1-1; D is unclear. V was pared by 0 bases and J by 4 bases, with 7 bases between. This CDR3 comprises 13 residues. Germline lookup yields CDR1 SGDLS and CDR2 YYNGEE. CDR3 coding DNA: TGTGCCAGCAGCGTAGTTCAAAGCACTGAAGCTTTCTTT. Translating it yields CASSVVQSTEAFF.

The chain combines TRBV19 with TRBJ1-1, with D possibly matching TRBD1 (5 bases). Trimming stripped 7 bases from V and 8 bases from J, with 11 bases between. CDR3 size: 11 residues. CDR1 is LNHDA and CDR2 is SQIVND in the germline V gene (reference sequence). Here the CDR3 reads CASTSRAEAFF. CDR3 sequence (DNA): TGTGCCAGTACCTCCAGGGCAGAAGCTTTCTTT.

The sample holds a few counts of this clonotype. This chain uses TRBV9 with TRBJ1-2; no clear D. The CDR3 has 15 amino acids. Trimming took 4 bases from V and 4 from J, leaving 17 bases between them. The germline gives CDR1 SGDLS, CDR2 YYNGEE. CDR3 coding DNA: TGTGCCAGCAGCCCCGTTTTTGGACCATTCTATGGCTACACCTTC. It translates to CASSPVFGPFYGYTF.